The clone carrying this T cell receptor beta chain showed up many times. No antigen is known for it. This sample was included in a study of human T cells and chemical hapten exposure. General study findings and limits: DPC sensitization produced no change in TCRs with frequency above 1 in 1000.

Authors' processing steps: Samples had a median of around 100,000 TCRs, ranging roughly 23,224 to 690,600. TCRdb re-analysed the RACE reads in MiXCR, keeping a single row per CDR3 protein. The V and J calls and clone size come from TCRdb's table, not from the authors' own analysis. The sample has fewer than 500,000 distinct CDR3 sequences; around 4.8% are singletons. Time point defined: patch test 1, 2 weeks after DPC sensitization. Sample treatment: therapeutic diphenylcyclopropenone sensitization with weekly scalp DPC. The CDR3 totals 17 residues. The germline V gene has CDR1 SGHKS and CDR2 YYEKEE (reference sequence). V shed 2 bases, J shed 0 bases, and the junction held 4 bases outside the gene matches.

The sample here was whole blood, taken in connection with sensitization to the hapten diphenylcyclopropenone (DPC). The chain combines TRBV5-5 with TRBJ2-6, with 8 positions matching TRBD1. The TCR originated in a woman in her fifties or sixties with alopecia areata. Some clones in this sample may be carry-over from other donors' samples. In DNA, the CDR3 is TGTGCCAGCAGCTTCGGTCAGGGGGCCTCTGGGGCCAACGTCCTGACTTTC. This gives the protein CASSFGQGASGANVLTF.